Listed here are 25 T cell receptor beta chains from one sample, sequenced in a study of OX40 agonist ivuxolimab in advanced cancers. Only in-frame clones appear in the TCRdb table, and some are missing; sequencing was by immunoSEQ multiplex PCR. The sample shows some 82,000 clones, just over 85% of them seen only once. This specimen was CD4+ or CD8+ T cells sorted from blood, taken in a trial of the OX40 agonist ivuxolimab. Source of these receptors: an adult with an advanced solid tumor such as melanoma, head and neck, liver or kidney cancer.

The chain joins TRBV19 to TRBJ2-3; unclear D gene. This CDR3 region has 14 residues. V was cut by 6 bases and J by 3 bases, with 13 bases left in between. From germline, CDR1 is LNHDA and CDR2 SQIVND (reference sequence). CDR3: CASSSGRPTDTQYF. The DNA for the CDR3 is TGTGCCAGTAGCTCGGGCAGGCCTACAGATACGCAGTATTTT.

The chain carries TRBV5-1 and TRBJ2-7, with 8 positions matching TRBD1. Germline CDR1 is SGHRS and CDR2 is YFSETQ. This CDR3 spans 14 amino acids. V shed 4 bases and J 5 bases; nucleotides not matched to a gene: 8. CDR3 sequence: CASSLGQGRDEQYF. In nucleotides, the CDR3 is TGCGCCAGCAGCCTAGGACAGGGTAGAGACGAGCAGTACTTC.

This sequence joins TRBV2 and TRBJ2-1; 9 bases line up with TRBD2. This CDR3 is 16 amino acids long. J was trimmed by 4 bases and V by 4 bases; bases with no gene match: 8. CDR1 and CDR2 (germline): SNHLY, FYNNEI. The CDR3 coding sequence is TGTGCCAGCAGTGGCCCTAAGAGCGGGAGGTACAATGAGCAGTTCTTC. Protein product: CASSGPKSGRYNEQFF.

The rearrangement links TRBV18 to TRBJ1-1; D possibly corresponds to TRBD1 (5 bases). Germline V lookup: CDR1 KGHSH, CDR2 LQKENI. The V end lost 5 bases, the J end lost 5 bases, and 12 bases lay between the germline ends. The CDR3 spans 13 residues. CDR3 region: CASSYGGDTEAFF. The CDR3 region has the DNA TGTGCCAGCTCATACGGAGGGGATACTGAAGCTTTCTTT.

The rearrangement joins TRBV11-3 to TRBJ2-1; TRBD2 agrees at 9 bases. The CDR3 extends over 18 amino acids. Looked up from germline, CDR1 is SGHNT and CDR2 is YENEEA. V was pared by 1 base and J by 9 bases, with 16 bases of the junction left unmatched. For the CDR3, the DNA is TGTGCCAGCAGCTTAGGTCAGGGAGCGGGAGGAGGGAATGTTGAGCAGTTCTTC. It codes for CASSLGQGAGGGNVEQFF.

The rearrangement links TRBV5-6 to TRBJ1-1; D not certain. Germline CDR1 is SGHDT and CDR2 is YYEEEE. The length of the CDR3 is 15 residues. Deletions cut 4 bases from V and 0 bases from J, with 13 bases between. The CDR3 DNA is TGTGCCAGCAGCCCTGGTAGTGGGCTGAACACTGAAGCTTTCTTT. Translated: CASSPGSGLNTEAFF.

This clone was seen only a few times. The chain employs TRBV4-1 and TRBJ2-1; TRBD1 matches at 10 bases. The CDR3 length is 15 residues. Germline assignment: CDR1 MGHRA and CDR2 YSYEKL. The trim removed 6 bases at V and 4 bases at J, leaving 6 bases unmatched. CDR3 residues: CASRRGQGDYNEQFF. The CDR3 nucleotides read TGCGCCAGCAGGCGCGGACAGGGGGATTACAATGAGCAGTTCTTC.

This rearrangement joins TRBV6-5 to TRBJ2-1; 13 bases agree with TRBD2. The CDR3 runs 15 residues. Trimming removed 6 bases from V and 4 bases from J; junction bases left unmatched: 3. CDR1 and CDR2 from the germline V gene are MNHEY and SVGAGI. In DNA form, the CDR3 reads TGTGCCAGCAGGCAGGGACTAGCGGGGTACAATGAGCAGTTCTTC. This gives the protein CASRQGLAGYNEQFF.

This clone was picked up a small number of times. Other DNA sequences in the sample encode the same CDR3. This chain joins TRBV15 and TRBJ1-2; possible D gene TRBD1, 5 bases. This CDR3 is 14 amino acids long. V was shortened by 3 bases and J by 4 bases, with 12 bases between the two germline ends. Germline-derived CDR1 and CDR2 are LNHNV and YYDKDF (reference sequence). The CDR3 loop reads CATSRGGDGYGYTF. The CDR3 DNA reads as TGTGCCACCAGCAGGGGAGGGGACGGCTATGGCTACACCTTC.

The gene calls are TRBV10-2 and TRBJ2-3; unclear D gene. This CDR3 comprises 14 residues. With 7 bases removed from V and 5 bases from J, the gap between germline ends came to 16 bases. Looked up from germline, CDR1 is WSHSY and CDR2 is SAAADI. CDR3 DNA sequence: TGCGCCAGCAAAGTTAGTCTGGCCCAAGATACGCAGTATTTT. Amino acids: CASKVSLAQDTQYF.

The V gene is TRBV11-3, the J gene TRBJ2-2, with a weak D call TRBD2 (6 bases). Germline lookup yields CDR1 SGHNT and CDR2 YENEEA. This CDR3 is built from 15 residues. V dropped 5 bases and J dropped 5 bases, with 15 bases sitting between them. The CDR3 sequence is CASSLITGSTGELFF. The CDR3 DNA reads as TGTGCCAGCAGCCTCATCACCGGGAGTACCGGGGAGCTGTTTTTT.

This chain connects TRBV7-8 to TRBJ2-3; maybe TRBD1 (5 bases). The CDR3 covers 12 residues. The germline gives CDR1 SGHVS, CDR2 FQNEAQ. V lost 5 bases and J lost 10, with 13 bases in between. The DNA for the CDR3 is TGTGCCAGCAGCCCTAGTCAGGGTTCGCAGTATTTT. Translating gives CASSPSQGSQYF.

The genes are TRBV7-2 and TRBJ2-5; D ambiguous. V lost 5 bases to trimming and J lost 1 base, with 5 bases between them. This CDR3 is built from 12 residues. The V gene's germline CDR1 is SGHTA and CDR2 FQGNSA. In nucleotides, the CDR3 is TGTGCCAGCAGCCCTGGCCAAGAGACCCAGTACTTC. Its protein product is CASSPGQETQYF.

V and J are TRBV6-9 and TRBJ2-5; 7 bases fit TRBD1. The V gene end was trimmed by 6 bases and the J gene end by 3 bases; junction bases not matched to a gene: 7. Germline lookup yields CDR1 MNHGY and CDR2 SVAAGI. The CDR3 consists of 14 residues. For the CDR3, the DNA is TGTGCCAGCAGCCAGCCTACAGGGGAAGAGACCCAGTACTTC. Protein sequence: CASSQPTGEETQYF.

This chain links TRBV18 with TRBJ2-5, with D unresolved. Germline V CDR1 and CDR2: KGHSH, LQKENI. The CDR3 covers 14 residues. V lost 3 bases to trimming and J lost 2 bases, with 10 bases between them. CDR3 residues: CASSPPVGQETQYF. The CDR3 region has the DNA TGTGCCAGCTCACCTCCCGTGGGACAAGAGACCCAGTACTTC.

This clone was detected once. At one boundary the junction diverges from the germline segment, which might be a read error. V usage is TRBV7-8 and J usage is TRBJ2-5; TRBD1 agrees at 10 bases. Germline CDR1 SGHVS, CDR2 FQNEAQ. The CDR3 has 12 residues. CDR3 nucleotides: TGTGCCAGCAGCTTATCCGGGACAGGGGTACACTTC. Its protein is CASSLSGTGVHF.

V is TRBV19 and J is TRBJ2-1, with D possibly matching TRBD1 (5 bases). This CDR3 has 12 residues. V gave up 6 bases and J gave up 6 bases, with 9 bases separating them. In germline, CDR1 is LNHDA, CDR2 SQIVND (reference sequence). The CDR3 DNA is TGTGCCAGTAGGGCAGGGTTCAATGAGCAGTTCTTC. Its protein product is CASRAGFNEQFF.

This chain uses TRBV9 with TRBJ2-7; TRBD2 agrees at 11 bases. The CDR3 totals 18 residues. Germline CDR1 SGDLS, CDR2 YYNGEE. Losses at the gene ends were 0 bases for V and 4 bases for J; bases not matched to a gene: 12. The CDR3 spells CASSVAPGLAVGSYEQYF. The CDR3 nucleotides are TGTGCCAGCAGCGTAGCCCCGGGACTAGCGGTCGGGTCGTACGAGCAGTACTTC.

The genes are TRBV7-6 and TRBJ2-3, with 7 bases fitting TRBD2. V trimming: 0 bases; J trimming: 2 bases; junction bases outside the gene matches: 8. There are 17 residues in the CDR3. CDR1 is SGHVS and CDR2 is FNYEAQ in the germline V gene. DNA of the CDR3: TGTGCCAGCAGCTTAGCCGGCGCTAGCGGCAACACAGATACGCAGTATTTT. Translated, it gives CASSLAGASGNTDTQYF.

J is TRBJ2-3 and V is TRBV10-3; no definite D call. V was pared by 4 bases and J by 7 bases, with 15 bases between. CDR1 and CDR2 from the germline V gene are ENHRY and SYGVKD. The CDR3 length is 14 residues. CDR3: CAISVRTTSNTQYF. The CDR3 nucleotides read TGTGCCATCAGTGTCCGTACGACCAGCAATACGCAGTATTTT.

This clone occurred once. The genes are TRBV30 and TRBJ1-2; the D gene is possibly TRBD1 (6 bases). With 2 bases removed from V and 1 base from J, the gap between germline ends came to 17 bases. There are 16 residues in the CDR3. Germline V gene sequence: CDR1 GTSNPN, CDR2 SVGIG (reference sequence). The CDR3 loop reads CAWSRAARTVNYGYTF. As DNA, the CDR3 is TGTGCCTGGAGTCGAGCCGCCCGGACAGTTAACTATGGCTACACCTTC.

The chain combines TRBV18 with TRBJ2-7, with D uncertain. Per germline, CDR1 KGHSH and CDR2 LQKENI. The CDR3 has 15 amino acids. The V and J ends lost 4 bases and 0 bases respectively, with 13 bases between them. CDR3 sequence reads: CASSLSGSRSYEQYF. CDR3 DNA sequence: TGTGCCAGCTCACTCTCCGGCAGTCGCTCCTACGAGCAGTACTTC.

The chain uses TRBV21-1 and TRBJ2-1; TRBD1 is the table's D call, not checked against the DNA. TRBV21-1 is a documented pseudogene. The CDR3 covers 15 residues. The CDR3: CATNTRKQGSSWQFF. The CDR3 region has the DNA TGTGCCACCAATACCCGGAAACAGGGTTCGTCGTGGCAGTTCTTC.

There are a few counts of this clone. This chain connects TRBV28 to TRBJ2-5; 10 bases fit TRBD1. CDR1 MDHEN and CDR2 SYDVKM come from the germline V gene. This CDR3 has 13 residues. The V segment lost 5 bases and the J segment 10 bases; nucleotides outside the gene matches: 7. The CDR3 sequence is CASSGQGVGIQYF. CDR3 sequence (DNA): TGTGCCAGCAGTGGACAGGGGGTAGGGATCCAGTACTTC.

The chain uses TRBV7-2 and TRBJ2-1, with TRBD1 matching 9 bases. V shed 2 bases, J shed 7 bases, and the junction held 6 bases outside the gene matches. This CDR3 has 15 residues. Per the germline V gene, CDR1 is SGHTA and CDR2 is FQGNSA. The CDR3 reads CASSLSGTGLNEQFF. CDR3 in DNA: TGTGCCAGCAGCTTATCCGGGACAGGGTTGAATGAGCAGTTCTTC.